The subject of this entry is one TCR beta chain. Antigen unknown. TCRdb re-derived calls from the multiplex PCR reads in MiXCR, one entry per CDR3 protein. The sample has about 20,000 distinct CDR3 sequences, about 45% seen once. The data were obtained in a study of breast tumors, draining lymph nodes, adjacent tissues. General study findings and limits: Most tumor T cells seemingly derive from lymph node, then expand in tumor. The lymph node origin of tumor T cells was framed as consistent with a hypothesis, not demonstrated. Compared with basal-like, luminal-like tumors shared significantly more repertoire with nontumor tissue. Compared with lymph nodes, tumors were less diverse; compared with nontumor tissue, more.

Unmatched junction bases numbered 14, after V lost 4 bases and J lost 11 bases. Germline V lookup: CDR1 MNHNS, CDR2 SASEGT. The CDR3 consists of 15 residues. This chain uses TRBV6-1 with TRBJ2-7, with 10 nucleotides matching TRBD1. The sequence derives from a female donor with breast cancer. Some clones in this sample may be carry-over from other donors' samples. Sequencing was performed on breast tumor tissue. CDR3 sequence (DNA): TGTGCCAGCAGTGCGACCGGGACAGGGGAAAACCTAGAGTACGTC. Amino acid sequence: CASSATGTGENLEYV.